Listed here are 31 T cell receptor beta chains from one sample, sequenced in a study of cytomegalovirus exposure and HLA in healthy donors. It was with 60 Vbeta and 13 Jbeta primers that the PCR ran. Repertoires were generated with immunoSEQ multiplex PCR, while TCRdb's copy carries only in-frame clones and drops some. This sample has about 190,000 clones, with around 75% found just once. The sequenced sample was PBMCs. The receptors derive from a man between 35 and 55 years old in good health and CMV-seropositive.

This clone was seen only once. The gene calls are TRBV27 and TRBJ1-2, with D possibly being TRBD1 (6 bases). The germline V gene encodes CDR1 MNHEY and CDR2 SMNVEV (reference sequence). This CDR3 has 13 amino acids. V lost 0 bases, J lost 8 bases, and 10 bases lay in between. CDR3 loop: CASSLSGQRGYTF. The CDR3 coding sequence is TGTGCCAGCAGTTTATCGGGACAAAGGGGCTACACCTTC.

DNA for the CDR3: TGTGCCAGCAGCGGTCCGGGACAGGGGGCTGAAGCTTTCTTT. Amino acid sequence: CASSGPGQGAEAFF. The rearrangement joins TRBV9 to TRBJ1-1, with 11 bases lining up with TRBD1. J gave up 6 bases and V 3 bases, and 4 bases lay outside the gene matches. This CDR3 spans 14 amino acids. Germline-derived CDR1 and CDR2 are SGDLS and YYNGEE.

This clone has a single count. This chain links TRBV12-5 with TRBJ1-1, with a tentative D call TRBD1 (6 bases). CDR1 is LGHNT and CDR2 is FRNRAP in the germline V gene. The CDR3 is made up of 15 amino acids. Trimming shortened V by 3 bases and J by 1 base, and 12 bases separated the two germline ends. The CDR3 DNA follows: TGTGCTAGTGGTTTTTATACAGGGCAGAACACTGAAGCTTTCTTT. It yields the protein CASGFYTGQNTEAFF.

J is TRBJ2-5 and V is TRBV5-8; 12 nucleotides align to TRBD2. Trimming took 4 bases from V and 5 from J; bases not matched to a gene: 6. Germline V gene data show CDR1 as SGHTS and CDR2 as YDEGEE. This CDR3 has 15 residues. The CDR3 spells CASSVWTSGAETQYF. The CDR3 coding sequence is TGTGCCAGCAGCGTCTGGACTAGCGGGGCGGAGACCCAGTACTTC. Full variable domain (missing parts from reference TRBV5-8 and TRBJ2-5): EAGVTQSPTHLIKTRGQQATLRCSPISGHTSVYWYQQALGLGLQFLLWYDEGEERNRGNFPPRFSGRQFPNYSSELNVNALELEDSALYLCASSVWTSGAETQYFGPGTRLLVL.

This clone showed up just a few times. This sequence joins TRBV6-9 and TRBJ1-4, with 7 bases lining up with TRBD1. The CDR3 contains 17 residues. The J segment lost 8 bases and the V segment lost 0 bases, leaving 12 bases of the junction unmatched. Looked up from germline, CDR1 is MNHGY and CDR2 is SVAAGI. CDR3 sequence: CASSYSRGTGEREKLFF. The CDR3 DNA is TGTGCCAGCAGTTATTCGAGGGGCACAGGGGAGCGAGAAAAACTGTTTTTT.

The chain carries TRBV18 and TRBJ2-6, with D maybe TRBD1 (6 bases). Between the trimmed V and J ends, which lost 3 bases and 0 bases, there was a span of 12 bases. The CDR3 totals 17 residues. In germline, CDR1 is KGHSH, CDR2 LQKENI. CDR3 DNA sequence: TGTGCCAGCTCACCCGGGCAGGGGATCTCTGGGGCCAACGTCCTGACTTTC. Translation: CASSPGQGISGANVLTF.

The genes are TRBV5-4 and TRBJ2-6; the match to TRBD1 covers 7 bases. With V trimmed by 5 bases and J by 0 bases, 8 bases remained unmatched. The CDR3 contains 17 residues. Germline values: CDR1 SGHNT, CDR2 YYREEE (reference sequence). The CDR3 bases are TGTGCCAGCAGTAGAGGGGGCATGAGCTCTGGGGCCAACGTCCTGACTTTC. It translates to CASSRGGMSSGANVLTF.

This chain connects TRBV9 to TRBJ2-3; TRBD2 agrees at 11 bases. The length of the CDR3 is 18 residues. V shed 0 bases and J 0 bases; nucleotides not matched to a gene: 6. CDR1 is SGDLS, CDR2 YYNGEE, per germline. The DNA for the CDR3 is TGTGCCAGCAGCGTAGGACTAGCGGGGATACCTAGCACAGATACGCAGTATTTT. The encoded protein is CASSVGLAGIPSTDTQYF.

The rearrangement links TRBV27 to TRBJ2-7, with TRBD2 matching over 7 bases. The junction had 13 bases not matched to a gene; V was cut back by 9 bases and J by 5 bases. From germline, CDR1 is MNHEY and CDR2 SMNVEV (reference sequence). The CDR3 extends over 14 amino acids. The CDR3: CARGWREKSNEQYF. As DNA, the CDR3 is TGTGCCAGGGGATGGCGGGAGAAATCCAACGAGCAGTACTTC.

V and J are TRBV7-3 and TRBJ2-2, with 8 bases fitting TRBD1. Germline V CDR1 and CDR2: SGHTA, FQGTGA. The V gene end was trimmed by 4 bases and the J gene end by 1 base; junction bases not matched to a gene: 5. The CDR3 contains 16 residues. The DNA of the CDR3 is TGTGCCAGCAGCTCAATCGGGACAGGGAACACCGGGGAGCTGTTTTTT. It yields the protein CASSSIGTGNTGELFF. The full variable domain, rest sourced from reference TRBV7-3 and TRBJ2-2, is GAGVSQTPSNKVTEKGKYVELRCDPISGHTALYWYRQSLGQGPEFLIYFQGTGAADDSGLPNDRFFAVRPEGSVSTLKIQRTERGDSAVYLCASSSIGTGNTGELFFGEGSRLTVL.

This sequence joins TRBV5-1 and TRBJ2-2; no definite D call. Germline values: CDR1 SGHRS, CDR2 YFSETQ. V shed 2 bases and J shed 4 bases, with 6 bases lying between them. The CDR3 has 13 amino acids. CDR3 sequence reads: CASSLEATGELFF. As DNA, the CDR3 is TGCGCCAGCAGCTTAGAGGCCACCGGGGAGCTGTTTTTT.

The chain combines TRBV9 with TRBJ1-3, with 7 bases aligning to TRBD1. From germline, CDR1 is SGDLS and CDR2 YYNGEE. The CDR3 has 17 residues. V shed 0 bases, J shed 0 bases, and the junction held 6 bases outside the gene matches. The CDR3 DNA is TGTGCCAGCAGCGTAGCGACAGGGCCTCGCTCTGGAAACACCATATATTTT. Amino acids: CASSVATGPRSGNTIYF.

The chain joins TRBV6-4 to TRBJ2-6, with TRBD2 matching 8 bases. CDR3 length equals 17 residues. The ends lost 5 bases at V and 4 bases at J; junction bases unmatched: 10. In germline, CDR1 is MRHNA, CDR2 SNTAGT. This CDR3 is CASSTTGGGSGANVLTF. The CDR3 DNA is TGTGCCAGCAGTACCACCGGGGGGGGTTCCGGGGCCAACGTCCTGACTTTC.

This clone was seen a handful of times. The chain is built from TRBV5-6 and TRBJ1-5; 9 bases are a match to TRBD1. CDR1 is SGHDT, CDR2 YYEEEE, per germline. The CDR3 spans 14 residues. The ends lost 5 bases at V and 7 bases at J; junction bases unmatched: 7. The CDR3 DNA reads as TGTGCCAGCAGGCGGGGACAGGGTAACCAGCCCCAGCATTTT. It yields the protein CASRRGQGNQPQHF.

This clone was counted between two and nine times. V and J are TRBV5-1 and TRBJ1-1; 8 bases map to TRBD1. The CDR3 is 14 amino acids. Germline lookup yields CDR1 SGHRS and CDR2 YFSETQ. The ends lost 1 base at V and 3 bases at J; junction bases unmatched: 2. CDR3 loop: CASSLTGGDTEAFF. In nucleotides, the CDR3 is TGCGCCAGCAGCTTGACAGGGGGGGACACTGAAGCTTTCTTT.

This sequence joins TRBV30 and TRBJ1-3, with no clear D. In germline, CDR1 is GTSNPN, CDR2 SVGIG (reference sequence). CDR3 length: 13 amino acids. Trimming took off 0 bases at V and 4 bases at J, with 7 bases between the two ends. The CDR3 spells CAWSVRSGNTIYF. The CDR3, as DNA: TGTGCCTGGAGTGTCCGGTCAGGAAACACCATATATTTT. Full variable domain (remainder filled in from reference TRBV30 and TRBJ1-3): SQTIHQWPATLVQPVGSPLSLECTVEGTSNPNLYWYRQAAGRGLQLLFYSVGIGQISSEVPQNLSASRPQDRQFILSSKKLLLSDSGFYLCAWSVRSGNTIYFGEGSWLTVV.

This clone was counted only a few times. The chain links TRBV27 to TRBJ1-1; no firm D call. V dropped 0 bases and J dropped 6 bases, with 8 bases sitting between them. CDR3 length: 13 amino acids. Germline values: CDR1 MNHEY, CDR2 SMNVEV (reference sequence). The CDR3 protein is CASSLSTGAEAFF. As DNA, the CDR3 is TGTGCCAGCAGTTTATCTACGGGTGCTGAAGCTTTCTTT.

This rearrangement joins TRBV7-2 to TRBJ2-7; D is perhaps TRBD1 (5 bases). This CDR3 comprises 11 residues. CDR1 and CDR2 from the germline V gene are SGHTA and FQGNSA. V was clipped by 5 bases and J by 5 bases, with 7 bases between them. This CDR3 reads CASSGADEQYF. The CDR3 DNA is TGTGCCAGCAGCGGGGCTGACGAGCAGTACTTC. The full variable domain, rest sourced from reference TRBV7-2 and TRBJ2-7, is GAGVSQSPSNKVTEKGKDVELRCDPISGHTALYWYRQSLGQGLEFLIYFQGNSAPDKSGLPSDRFSAERTGGSVSTLTIQRTQQEDSAVYLCASSGADEQYFGPGTRLTVT.

CDR3 nucleotides: TGTGCCAGCAGTCGACAGGATGGGCAGTTCTTC. It yields the protein CASSRQDGQFF. The chain employs TRBV28 and TRBJ2-1, with D possibly TRBD1 on 6 matching bases. Germline V gene sequence: CDR1 MDHEN, CDR2 SYDVKM. The CDR3 consists of 11 residues. The germline V and J ends were trimmed by 5 bases and 12 bases, with 11 bases remaining between them.

This clone appeared a few times. The chain carries TRBV28 and TRBJ1-5; possible D gene TRBD1, 5 bases. The CDR3 is 14 residues long. Germline-derived CDR1 and CDR2 are MDHEN and SYDVKM. Trimming took off 5 bases at V and 4 bases at J, with 12 bases between the two ends. The CDR3 bases are TGTGCCAGCAGTCTAACAGGCGAGAATCAGCCCCAGCATTTT. Encoded protein: CASSLTGENQPQHF.

The rearrangement links TRBV21-1 to TRBJ1-5; the D call in the table, TRBD1, was not verified against the DNA. TRBV21-1 counts as a pseudogene. This CDR3 has 16 amino acids. CDR3 coding DNA: TGTGCCAGCAGCATCCGGACAGGGGGCGGCAATCAGCCCCAGCATTTT. The encoded protein is CASSIRTGGGNQPQHF.

This chain joins TRBV29-1 and TRBJ1-2, with a weak D call TRBD1 (6 bases). V was pared by 7 bases and J by 4 bases, with 19 bases between. The V gene's germline CDR1 is SQVTM and CDR2 ANQGSEA. The CDR3 runs 14 residues. The CDR3 sequence is CSAEEGRGPYGYTF. In nucleotides, the CDR3 is TGCAGCGCCGAAGAGGGCAGGGGACCCTATGGCTACACCTTC.

About this clone: Sequence at one end of the junction differs from germline and may be a read error. The CDR3 spells CASSLALAGLEETQYF. The CDR3 bases are TGTGCTAGCAGCTTAGCATTAGCGGGGTTGGAAGAGACCCAGTACTTC. The chain combines TRBV7-7 with TRBJ2-5; 8 bases line up with TRBD2. This CDR3 has 16 residues. Germline CDR1 SSHAT, CDR2 FNYEAQ (reference sequence).

The CDR3 bases are TGTGCCGCCGCCTGGACAGGGATCGATCAGTTCTTC. Encoded protein: CAAAWTGIDQFF. This chain uses TRBV6-1 with TRBJ2-1; TRBD1 matches 8 bases. J was trimmed by 13 bases and V by 11 bases; bases with no gene match: 13. The germline V gene encodes CDR1 MNHNS and CDR2 SASEGT. The CDR3 runs 12 residues.

The chain carries TRBV30 and TRBJ1-6; a possible D gene is TRBD1 (6 bases). Germline CDR1 and CDR2: GTSNPN and SVGIG (reference sequence). Trimming shortened V by 1 base and J by 7 bases, and 8 bases separated the two germline ends. The CDR3 is made up of 13 amino acids. CDR3 in amino acids: CAWSARGNSPLHF. The CDR3 DNA follows: TGTGCCTGGAGTGCCAGGGGAAATTCACCCCTCCACTTT. The full variable domain, its missing parts supplied by reference TRBV30 and TRBJ1-6, is SQTIHQWPATLVQPVGSPLSLECTVEGTSNPNLYWYRQAAGRGLQLLFYSVGIGQISSEVPQNLSASRPQDRQFILSSKKLLLSDSGFYLCAWSARGNSPLHFGNGTRLTVT.

The V gene is TRBV6-4, the J gene TRBJ2-3, with TRBD1 identical over 7 bases. The CDR3 length is 14 residues. CDR1 and CDR2 from the germline V gene are MRHNA and SNTAGT. V lost 4 bases and J lost 3; bases outside the gene matches: 4. The CDR3 region has the DNA TGTGCCAGCAGTGTAGAGACAGGGACAGATACGCAGTATTTT. Residues: CASSVETGTDTQYF.

The chain uses TRBV19 and TRBJ2-3, with 12 bases identical to TRBD2. The junction had 3 bases not matched to a gene; V was cut back by 3 bases and J by 11 bases. The CDR3 covers 13 residues. Looked up from germline, CDR1 is LNHDA and CDR2 is SQIVND (reference sequence). CDR3 region: CASSITLAGGQYF. The CDR3 DNA is TGTGCCAGTAGTATTACACTAGCGGGGGGGCAGTATTTT.

The CDR3 spells CASSEFLTGGNGYTF. The CDR3 DNA reads TGTGCCAGCAGTGAATTTCTGACAGGGGGAAATGGCTACACCTTC. The chain joins TRBV6-1 to TRBJ1-2; 9 bases match TRBD1. This CDR3 has 15 amino acids. Germline V gives CDR1 MNHNS, CDR2 SASEGT. J lost 6 bases, V lost 2 bases, and 7 bases had no gene match.

On this clone: Other DNA sequences within the sample encode an identical CDR3. V and J are TRBV15 and TRBJ2-7; 11 nucleotides match TRBD1. CDR1 is LNHNV, CDR2 YYDKDF, per germline (reference sequence). Losses at the gene ends were 5 bases for V and 10 bases for J; bases not matched to a gene: 13. The CDR3 has 15 residues. Here the CDR3 DNA reads TGTGCCACCAGCGAAGGGACAGGGGGTACGAGGGAACAGTACTTC. Its translation is CATSEGTGGTREQYF.

On this clone: Lacking the conserved final phenylalanine or tryptophan, this CDR3 likely reflects a read error. This chain connects TRBV7-9 to TRBJ1-1; 7 nucleotides match TRBD1. V lost 5 bases, J lost 5 bases, and 8 bases stayed unmatched. The CDR3 spans 14 residues. CDR1 is SEHNR, CDR2 FQNEAQ, per germline (reference sequence). Written as DNA, the CDR3 is TGTGCCAGCAGCCAAAAAGGGGGCGGGACTGAAGCTTTCCTT. The encoded protein is CASSQKGGGTEAFL.

A word on this clone: This specimen includes other DNA sequences encoding the same CDR3. The rearrangement uses TRBV6-5 and TRBJ1-2; D might be TRBD1 (5 bases). The CDR3 totals 13 residues. The ends were cut back, 6 bases at V and 4 bases at J, with 12 bases in the middle. Per germline, CDR1 MNHEY and CDR2 SVGAGI. Here the CDR3 DNA reads TGTGCCAGCAGCCCTTCCGGGGGCTATGGCTACACCTTC. Its translation is CASSPSGGYGYTF.